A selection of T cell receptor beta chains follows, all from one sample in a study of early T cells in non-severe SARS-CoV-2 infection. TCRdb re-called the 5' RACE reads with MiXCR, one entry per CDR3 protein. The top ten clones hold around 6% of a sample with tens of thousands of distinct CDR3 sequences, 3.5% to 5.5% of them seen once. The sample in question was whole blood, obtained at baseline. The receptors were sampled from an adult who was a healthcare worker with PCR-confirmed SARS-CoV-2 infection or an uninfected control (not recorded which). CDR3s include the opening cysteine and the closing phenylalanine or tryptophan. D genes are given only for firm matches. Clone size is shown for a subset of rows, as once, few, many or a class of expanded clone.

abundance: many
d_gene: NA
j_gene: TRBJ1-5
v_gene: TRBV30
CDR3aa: CAWSAGRWGNQPQHF
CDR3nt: TGTGCCTGGAGCGCGGGACGATGGGGTAATCAGCCCCAGCATTTT

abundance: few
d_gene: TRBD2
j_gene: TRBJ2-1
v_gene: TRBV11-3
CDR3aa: CASSPGTSGSVVDEQFF
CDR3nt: TGTGCCAGCAGCCCGGGGACTAGCGGGAGTGTAGTGGATGAGCAGTTCTTC

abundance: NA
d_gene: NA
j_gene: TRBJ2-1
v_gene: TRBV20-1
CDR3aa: CSARLQGNEQFF
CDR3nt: TGCAGTGCTAGACTACAGGGCAATGAGCAGTTCTTC

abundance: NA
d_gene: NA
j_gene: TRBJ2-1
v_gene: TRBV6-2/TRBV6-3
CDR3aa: CASSYGDNEQFF
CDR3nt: TGTGCCAGCAGTTATGGTGACAATGAGCAGTTCTTC

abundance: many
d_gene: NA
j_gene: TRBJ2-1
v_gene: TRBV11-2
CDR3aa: CASSLAIRGAYNEQFF
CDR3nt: TGTGCCAGCAGCCTAGCGATAAGGGGGGCTTACAATGAGCAGTTCTTC

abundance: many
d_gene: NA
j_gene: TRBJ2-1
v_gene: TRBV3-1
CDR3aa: CASSRRASNEQFF
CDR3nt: TGTGCCAGCAGCCGGAGGGCCAGCAATGAGCAGTTCTTC

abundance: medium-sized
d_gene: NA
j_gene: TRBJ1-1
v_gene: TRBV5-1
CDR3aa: CASSPSGGGPNTEAFF
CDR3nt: TGCGCCAGCAGCCCGTCCGGCGGGGGGCCGAACACTGAAGCTTTCTTT

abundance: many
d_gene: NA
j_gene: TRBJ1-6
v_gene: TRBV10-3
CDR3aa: CAISEQVIRAPLHF
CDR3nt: TGTGCCATCAGTGAGCAGGTGATCCGGGCACCCCTCCACTTT

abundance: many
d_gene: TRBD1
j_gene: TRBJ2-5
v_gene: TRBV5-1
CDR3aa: CASSLTGALQETQYF
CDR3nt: TGCGCCAGTTCATTAACAGGGGCTCTGCAAGAGACCCAGTACTTC

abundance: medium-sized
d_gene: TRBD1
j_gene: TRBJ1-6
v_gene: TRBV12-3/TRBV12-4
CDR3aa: CASSLRTGLDSPLHF
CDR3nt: TGTGCCAGCAGTTTACGGACAGGGTTAGATTCACCCCTCCACTTT

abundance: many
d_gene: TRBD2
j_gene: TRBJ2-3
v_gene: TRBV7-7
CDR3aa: CASSLDASGGIVTQYF
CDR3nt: TGTGCCAGCAGCTTGGACGCTAGCGGGGGAATCGTTACGCAGTATTTT

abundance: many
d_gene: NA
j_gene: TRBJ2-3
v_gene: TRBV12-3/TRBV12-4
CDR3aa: CASSFKGGDTQYF
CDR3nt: TGTGCCAGCAGTTTTAAGGGAGGAGATACGCAGTATTTT

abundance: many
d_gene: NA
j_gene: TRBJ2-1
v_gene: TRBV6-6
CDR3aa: CASSPYTSSYNEQFF
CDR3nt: TGTGCCAGCAGTCCCTATACGAGCTCCTACAATGAGCAGTTCTTC

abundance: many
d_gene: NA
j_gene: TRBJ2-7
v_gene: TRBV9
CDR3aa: CASSARPGVDYEQYF
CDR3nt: TGTGCCAGCAGCGCCAGACCGGGCGTAGACTACGAGCAGTACTTC

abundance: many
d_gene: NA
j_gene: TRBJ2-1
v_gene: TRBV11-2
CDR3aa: CASSLLAYDNEQFF
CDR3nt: TGTGCCAGCAGCTTACTAGCGTATGACAATGAGCAGTTCTTC

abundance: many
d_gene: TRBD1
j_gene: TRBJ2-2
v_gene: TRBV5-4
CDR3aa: CASSFSGGAGTGELFF
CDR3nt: TGTGCCAGCAGCTTTTCAGGGGGCGCGGGCACCGGGGAGCTGTTTTTT

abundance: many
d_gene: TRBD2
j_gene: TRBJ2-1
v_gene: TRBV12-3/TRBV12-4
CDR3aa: CASSLTSGGASYNEQFF
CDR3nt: TGTGCCAGCAGTCTGACTAGCGGGGGGGCCTCCTACAATGAGCAGTTCTTC

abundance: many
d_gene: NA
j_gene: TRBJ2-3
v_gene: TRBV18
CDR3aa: CASSPQELARGLSGDTQYF
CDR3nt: TGTGCCAGCTCACCACAAGAACTAGCCCGTGGCCTTTCTGGAGATACGCAGTATTTT

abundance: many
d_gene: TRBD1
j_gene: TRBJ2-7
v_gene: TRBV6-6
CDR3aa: CASSPTGAYEQYF
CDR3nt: TGTGCCAGCAGTCCGACAGGGGCCTACGAGCAGTACTTC

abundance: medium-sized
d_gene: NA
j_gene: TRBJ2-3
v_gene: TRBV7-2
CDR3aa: CASSFASATTDTQYF
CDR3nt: TGTGCCAGCAGCTTCGCTAGCGCTACCACAGATACGCAGTATTTT

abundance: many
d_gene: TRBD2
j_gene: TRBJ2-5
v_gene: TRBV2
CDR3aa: CASSGGATETQYF
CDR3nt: TGTGCCAGCAGCGGGGGGGCCACAGAGACCCAGTACTTC

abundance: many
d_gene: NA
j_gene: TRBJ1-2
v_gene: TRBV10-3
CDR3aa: CAISEVQNYGYTF
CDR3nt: TGTGCCATCAGTGAGGTACAGAACTATGGCTACACCTTC

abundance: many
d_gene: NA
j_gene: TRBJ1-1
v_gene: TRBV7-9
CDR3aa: CASSSLDWNTEAFF
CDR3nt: TGTGCCAGCAGCTCATTGGACTGGAACACTGAAGCTTTCTTT

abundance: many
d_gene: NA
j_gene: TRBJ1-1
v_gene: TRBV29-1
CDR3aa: CSVVRTANEAFF
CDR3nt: TGCAGCGTTGTAAGGACAGCAAATGAAGCTTTCTTT

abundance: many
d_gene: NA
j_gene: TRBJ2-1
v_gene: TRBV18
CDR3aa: CASSKGLLDEQFF
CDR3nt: TGTGCCAGCTCAAAAGGACTATTGGATGAGCAGTTCTTC

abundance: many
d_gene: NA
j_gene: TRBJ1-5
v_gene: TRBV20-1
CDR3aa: CSAHLGIVSQPQHF
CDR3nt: TGCAGTGCTCACCTAGGGATAGTGAGTCAGCCCCAGCATTTT

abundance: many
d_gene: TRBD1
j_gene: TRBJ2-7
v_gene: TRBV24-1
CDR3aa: CATSGTGGPPYEQYF
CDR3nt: TGTGCCACCTCCGGGACAGGGGGACCTCCCTACGAGCAGTACTTC

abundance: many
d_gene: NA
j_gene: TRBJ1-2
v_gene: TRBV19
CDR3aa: CASSDDRFNYGYTF
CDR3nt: TGTGCCAGTAGCGACGACAGATTTAACTATGGCTACACCTTC

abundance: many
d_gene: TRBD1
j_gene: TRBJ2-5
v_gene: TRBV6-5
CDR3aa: CASSPGQGYETQYF
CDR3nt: TGTGCCAGCAGTCCGGGACAGGGTTATGAGACCCAGTACTTC

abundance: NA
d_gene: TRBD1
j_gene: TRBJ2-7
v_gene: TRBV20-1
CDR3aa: CSAHFPGQGSYEQYF
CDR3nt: TGCAGTGCCCACTTTCCGGGACAGGGCTCCTACGAGCAGTACTTC

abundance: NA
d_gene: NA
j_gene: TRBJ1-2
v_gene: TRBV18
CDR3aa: CASSTGLYGYTF
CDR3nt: TGTGCCAGCTCTACAGGGCTCTATGGCTACACCTTC

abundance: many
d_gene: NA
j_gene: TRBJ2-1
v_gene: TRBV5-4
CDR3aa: CASSRRGGAYNEQFF
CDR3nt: TGTGCCAGCAGCCGTAGAGGGGGGGCTTACAATGAGCAGTTCTTC

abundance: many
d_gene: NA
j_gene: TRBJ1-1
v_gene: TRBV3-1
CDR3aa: CASSQEGGGEAFF
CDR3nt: TGTGCCAGCAGCCAAGAGGGTGGAGGGGAAGCTTTCTTT

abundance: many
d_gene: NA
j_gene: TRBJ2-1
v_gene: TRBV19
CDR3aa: CASSGDSYNEQFF
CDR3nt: TGTGCCAGTAGCGGGGACTCCTACAATGAGCAGTTCTTC

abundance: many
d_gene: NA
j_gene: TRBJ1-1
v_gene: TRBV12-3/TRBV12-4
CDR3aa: CASSSLIHTEAFF
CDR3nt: TGTGCCAGCAGTTCCCTGATCCACACTGAAGCTTTCTTT

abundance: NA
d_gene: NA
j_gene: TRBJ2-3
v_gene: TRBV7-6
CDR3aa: CANSLRAGMSLTDTQYF
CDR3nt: TGTGCCAACAGCTTAAGGGCAGGGATGAGTCTTACAGATACGCAGTATTTT

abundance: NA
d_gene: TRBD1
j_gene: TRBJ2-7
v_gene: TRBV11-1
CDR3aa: CASSRGTGGPYEQYF
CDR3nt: TGTGCCAGCAGCCGAGGGACAGGGGGCCCCTACGAGCAGTACTTC

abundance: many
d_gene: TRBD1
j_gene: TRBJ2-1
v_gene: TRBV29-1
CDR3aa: CSARTGPNEQFF
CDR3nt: TGCAGCGCAAGGACAGGGCCCAATGAGCAGTTCTTC

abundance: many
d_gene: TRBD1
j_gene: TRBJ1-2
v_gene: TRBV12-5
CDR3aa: CASGLSRTGNYGYTF
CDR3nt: TGTGCTAGTGGTTTGTCAAGGACAGGGAACTATGGCTACACCTTC

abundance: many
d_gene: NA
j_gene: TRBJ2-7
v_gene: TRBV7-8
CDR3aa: CASSLASGYAYEQYF
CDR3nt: TGTGCCAGCAGCTTAGCATCCGGTTACGCCTACGAGCAGTACTTC

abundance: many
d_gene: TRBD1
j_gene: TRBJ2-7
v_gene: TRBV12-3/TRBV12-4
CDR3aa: CASSPRKGQGNWFEQYF
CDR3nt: TGTGCCAGCAGTCCTAGAAAAGGACAGGGGAATTGGTTCGAGCAGTACTTC

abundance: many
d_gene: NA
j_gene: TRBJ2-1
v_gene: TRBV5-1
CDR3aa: CASSRGPGTFNEQFF
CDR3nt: TGCGCCAGCAGCCGTGGACCCGGGACTTTCAATGAGCAGTTCTTC

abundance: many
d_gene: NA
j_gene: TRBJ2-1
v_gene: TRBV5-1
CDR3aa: CASPIVKTSTGRRYNEQFF
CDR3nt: TGCGCCAGTCCCATTGTGAAAACCTCTACAGGGCGTCGGTACAATGAGCAGTTCTTC

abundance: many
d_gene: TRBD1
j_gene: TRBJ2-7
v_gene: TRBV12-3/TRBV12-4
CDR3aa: CASSFRGPPPYEQYF
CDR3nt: TGTGCCAGCAGTTTCAGGGGGCCACCCCCCTACGAGCAGTACTTC

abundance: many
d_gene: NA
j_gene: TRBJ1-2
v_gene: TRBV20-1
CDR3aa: CSASVKGFNYGYTF
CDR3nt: TGCAGTGCTAGCGTAAAGGGTTTTAACTATGGCTACACCTTC

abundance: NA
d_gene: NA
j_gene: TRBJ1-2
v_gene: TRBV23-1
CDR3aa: CASGGEDGYTF
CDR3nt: TGCGCCAGCGGAGGGGAAGATGGCTACACCTTC

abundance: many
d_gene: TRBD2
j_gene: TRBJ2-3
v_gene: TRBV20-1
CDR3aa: CSASRTSVSPDTQYF
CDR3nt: TGCAGTGCTAGCAGGACTAGCGTGTCACCAGATACGCAGTATTTT